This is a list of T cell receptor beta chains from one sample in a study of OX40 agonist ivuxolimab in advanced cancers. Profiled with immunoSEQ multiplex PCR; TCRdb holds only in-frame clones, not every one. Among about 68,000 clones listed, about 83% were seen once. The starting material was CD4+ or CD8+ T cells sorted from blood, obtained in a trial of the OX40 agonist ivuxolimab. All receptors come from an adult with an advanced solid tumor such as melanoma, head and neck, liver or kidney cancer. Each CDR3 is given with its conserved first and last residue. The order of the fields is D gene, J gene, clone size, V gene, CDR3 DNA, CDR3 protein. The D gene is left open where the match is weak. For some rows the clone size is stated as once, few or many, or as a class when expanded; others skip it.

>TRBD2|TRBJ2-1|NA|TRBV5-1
TGCGCCAGCAGTCCCGGGGGGTACAATGAGCAGTTCTTC
CASSPGGYNEQFF
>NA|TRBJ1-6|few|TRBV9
TGTGCCAGCAGCGCCTATCACGGGGCCCATAATTCACCCCTCCACTTT
CASSAYHGAHNSPLHF
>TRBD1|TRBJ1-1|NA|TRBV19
TGTGCCAGTAGCCCGACAGGGGGCTCGGCGGCACAAGCTTTCTTT
CASSPTGGSAAQAFF
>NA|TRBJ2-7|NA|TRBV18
TGTGCCAGCTCACTGACCGGGACTGAGCAGTACTTC
CASSLTGTEQYF
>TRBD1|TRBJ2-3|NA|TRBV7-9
TGTGCCAGCAGTTTCGGGACAGACCCCACAGATACGCAGTATTTT
CASSFGTDPTDTQYF
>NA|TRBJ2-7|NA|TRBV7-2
TGTGCCAGCAGCTTAGTAGGCCAGACCACCTACGAGCAGTACTTC
CASSLVGQTTYEQYF
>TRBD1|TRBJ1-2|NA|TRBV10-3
TGTGCCATCAAGGCGGTAGGGACAGGGACTAATGGCTACACCTTC
CAIKAVGTGTNGYTF
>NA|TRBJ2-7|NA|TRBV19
TGTGCCAGTAGTATAAGGCAGGGCTACGAGCAGTACTTC
CASSIRQGYEQYF
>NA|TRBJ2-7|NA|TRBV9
TGTGCCAGCAGCGTTCCGGGACGACAGTACTTC
CASSVPGRQYF
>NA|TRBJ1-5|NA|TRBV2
TGTGCCAGCAGTCGGGTCTTCAATCAGCCCCAGCATTTT
CASSRVFNQPQHF
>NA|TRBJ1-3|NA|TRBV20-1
TGCAGTGCCGGCTCTGGAAACACCATATATTTT
CSAGSGNTIYF
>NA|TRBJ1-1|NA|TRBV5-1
TGCGCCAGCAGCTTGGGACAGTCATACGAAGCTTTCTTT
CASSLGQSYEAFF
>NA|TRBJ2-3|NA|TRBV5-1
TGCGCCAGCAGCATCCGGGGAACTGGCACAGATACGCAGTATTTT
CASSIRGTGTDTQYF
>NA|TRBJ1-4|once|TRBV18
TGTGCCAGCTCACAGGCCCCTAATGAAAAACTGTTTTTT
CASSQAPNEKLFF
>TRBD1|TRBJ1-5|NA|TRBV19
TGTGCCAGTAGGGGCCCGACAGGGGTGGGACAGCCCCAGCATTTT
CASRGPTGVGQPQHF
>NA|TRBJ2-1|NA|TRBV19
TGTGCCAGTACCCGTGAGGGCTCCTACAATGAGCAGTTCTTC
CASTREGSYNEQFF
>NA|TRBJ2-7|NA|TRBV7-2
TGTGCCAGCAGCTTAGCGGGTGCTGGTAACTACGAGCAGTACTTC
CASSLAGAGNYEQYF